This T cell receptor beta chain is drawn from a study of blood T cell repertoires in COVID-19. The overall study: Researchers got acute and convalescent COVID-19 samples from the United States, Italy and Spain. T cells, B-cell-depleted T cells, or PBMCs provided the cDNA or gDNA that served as material.

The germline V gene encodes CDR1 KGHSH and CDR2 LQKENI. The CDR3 spans 14 residues. The V gene lost 3 bases and the J gene lost 7 bases, with 16 bases spanning the gap. Original analysis: Amplification of reference gene primers provided the estimated nucleated cell counts. Libraries were prepared by immunoSEQ multiplex PCR; TCRdb keeps only in-frame clonotypes and omits some of them. V and J calls and clone size follow that table, whereas D and trimming were derived from the DNA. The sample includes about 61,000 clones, roughly 88% of them seen just once. This receptor was identified in a woman of 80 years or more with active COVID-19. The sequencing sample was made of peripheral blood. The chain joins TRBV18 to TRBJ2-7; the D gene is possibly TRBD2 (5 bases). The CDR3 loop is CASSPSSGVWEQYF. CDR3 nucleotide sequence: TGTGCCAGCTCACCCTCGTCCGGGGTTTGGGAGCAGTACTTC.